The 5 T cell receptor beta chains presented below share a single source sample, sequenced in a study of cytomegalovirus exposure and HLA in healthy donors. Primers included in the PCR were 60 Vbeta and 13 Jbeta primers. Assay: immunoSEQ multiplex PCR; the TCRdb copy retains only in-frame clones and omits some. The sample lists about 160,000 clones; 82% were seen once. Sequenced: PBMCs. The receptors stem from a male donor in good health and CMV-seropositive.

This chain connects TRBV14 to TRBJ2-7; 8 nucleotides align to TRBD2. With V trimmed by 5 bases and J by 3 bases, 6 bases remained unmatched. Germline CDR1 reads SGHDN; CDR2 reads FVKESK. The length of the CDR3 is 14 residues. CDR3 in DNA: TGTGCCAGCAGCGTTGGACTAGCTCGCTACGAGCAGTACTTC. It specifies CASSVGLARYEQYF.

The rearrangement links TRBV25-1 to TRBJ2-5, with a tentative D call TRBD1 (6 bases). V lost 7 bases, J lost 5 bases, and 20 bases lay in between. Germline lookup yields CDR1 MGHDK and CDR2 SYGVNS. This CDR3 is 15 amino acids long. The CDR3 is CASKAGEIFGETQYF. Here the CDR3 DNA reads TGTGCCAGCAAAGCAGGGGAAATCTTCGGGGAGACCCAGTACTTC.

This rearrangement joins TRBV28 to TRBJ2-7; D possibly corresponds to TRBD2 (5 bases). The CDR3 is made up of 13 amino acids. Trimming removed 6 bases from V and 8 bases from J, with 17 bases in between. Germline V gene lookup returns CDR1 MDHEN and CDR2 SYDVKM. The CDR3 DNA reads as TGTGCCAGCAGCGCACCGGGAACTCGGCAGCAGTACTTC. Encoded protein: CASSAPGTRQQYF.

The chain joins TRBV11-2 to TRBJ2-7; a possible D gene is TRBD2 (5 bases). Trimming took 1 base from V and 3 from J, leaving 13 bases between them. This CDR3 comprises 15 residues. In germline, CDR1 is SGHAT, CDR2 FQNNGV. CDR3 sequence reads: CASSLGGLRIYEQYF. Here the CDR3 DNA reads TGTGCCAGCAGCTTAGGCGGGTTGCGAATCTACGAGCAGTACTTC.

This chain connects TRBV7-2 to TRBJ1-5; TRBD1 matches at 8 bases. V was clipped by 1 base and J by 1 base; unmatched bases: 0. The CDR3 is made up of 15 amino acids. Germline V gene sequence: CDR1 SGHTA, CDR2 FQGNSA. The CDR3 DNA is TGTGCCAGCAGCTTAGGACAGGGGAGCAATCAGCCCCAGCATTTT. It specifies CASSLGQGSNQPQHF.